This TCR beta chain was sequenced during a study of control samples from healthy donors and cancer patients. The data were produced by immunoSEQ multiplex PCR, yet TCRdb's version contains in-frame clones alone and is incomplete. The repertoire holds some 150,000 clones, with over 90% as singletons. J was trimmed by 5 bases and V by 3 bases; bases with no gene match: 2. The CDR3 length is 13 residues. Source material: blood. The chain recombines TRBV12-3 or TRBV12-4 with TRBJ2-5, with 8 bases that match TRBD1. The sequence was obtained from a man aged 50 to 60 in good health. The CDR3 nucleotides are TGTGCCAGCAGTTTCAGGGGGCCGGAGACCCAGTACTTC. Its translation: CASSFRGPETQYF.